This TCR beta chain was found in a study of T cells after yellow fever vaccination (dated by TCRdb to the late 2010s). For the wider study: The SMART-Seq v4 Ultra Low Input RNA kit was used to prepare libraries from fractions with low cell numbers. To follow T-cell clones before and after primary and booster YFV17D yellow fever vaccination, bulk TCR alpha and beta repertoires were sequenced over time. Blood samples were taken at several timepoints before and after primary and secondary immunization, and bulk PBMC replicates and cell subsets were isolated. The cohort comprised two healthy male donors, one aged 18 to 30 and one aged 30 to 40 years.

The sample's treatment or condition label, decoded: live attenuated yellow fever vaccine strain. A standard Ficoll-Paque protocol was used to isolate PBMCs from peripheral blood. CD4 and CD8 T-cell fractions were isolated with Dynabeads CD4 and CD8 positive selection kits. TriZol was used to extract RNA from bulk PBMCs, CD4 and CD8 fractions, and dextramer-positive and dextramer-negative fractions. Here is what the overall study found, with its caveats: Computational filtering was needed because FACS-sorted repertoires could contain abundant contaminating clonotypes from the bulk population. After the booster, most clones that had expanded after primary vaccination were detected again (approximately 96% of CD4 and around nine tenths of CD8), suggesting broad maintenance of memory. Compared with the primary T-cell response, the secondary T-cell response was faster but weaker, reaching its peak on day 5 rather than on day 15. A small fraction of clonotypes appeared in both the CD4 and CD8 compartments, likely as a result of convergent recombination. Only two donors were included in the study, so the extent to which the findings can be generalized is limited.

V is reduced by 7 bases and J by 6 bases, leaving a spacing of 16 bases between them. Via the germline V gene (reference sequence), CDR1 is LNHDA and CDR2 SQIVND. From its cysteine to its phenylalanine, the CDR3 spans 14 amino acids. The only DNA kept is the CDR3, 42 bases in frame from the first base. Only a few counts were recorded for this clonotype. The specificity of this receptor is unknown. No base quality values were provided; no much bigger clone lies one nucleotide off. TCR cDNA was synthesized by 5'RACE template switching, which introduced a universal primer site and unique molecular identifiers. Priming for cDNA synthesis came from both the TCR alpha and TCR beta constant segments. Two PCR steps were used to amplify libraries, with sample barcodes and sequencing adapters being added in the second step. Sequencing of libraries was performed on Illumina HiSeq 2500 (2x100 bp) or NovaSeq (2x150 bp). As for the original processing: MIGEC handled demultiplexing of reads and collapsing into UMI consensus sequences, while MiXCR performed V(D)J alignment. Vaccine-responding clonotypes were identified with edgeR using replicate PBMC samples, with FDR below 0.01 and a log2 fold change above 5 up to day 15 being required. Each bulk clonotype was labeled CD4 or CD8 based on which sequenced repertoire, CD4 or CD8, contained the clonotype at higher abundance. TCRdb trimmed public reads at Q25 via fastp, called clones via MiXCR and kept in-frame beta chains. All rows with the same CDR3 protein become a single entry with the most common DNA and genes. What appears here as the V and J calls and clone size reflects TCRdb's work, not the paper's. For this sample there are 200,000 or so distinct CDR3 sequences; approximately 6.8% appear just once. The biggest ten clones account for approximately 1% of the sample.

This clonotype was sampled from a man aged 25 to 45 who received the YFV17D yellow fever vaccine. The sequences come from CD4+ T cells sorted from PBMCs, collected on the day of the yellow fever booster vaccination. This chain joins TRBV19 to TRBJ1-5; the D segment cannot be called with confidence. CDR3 sequence: CASISAGVGQPQHF. The DNA sequence is as follows: TGTGCCAGTATCTCAGCGGGCGTTGGTCAGCCCCAGCATTTT.